This entry lists 24 T cell receptor beta chains sequenced from one sample in a study of T-cell memory formation after mild COVID-19. TCRdb re-derived calls from the 5' RACE reads in MiXCR, one entry per CDR3 protein. Found here are approximately 340,000 distinct CDR3 sequences, 10% to 15% of them singletons; the top ten hold about 21%. The specimen was PBMCs or a T cell subset sorted from them (not recorded which). Source of these receptors: a man aged 18 to 29 who had mild COVID-19 (a few samples of this study predate the infection). Cell type and time point are not known.

The gene calls are TRBV4-1 and TRBJ2-7, with 8 bases matching TRBD2. CDR3 length: 16 residues. V lost 4 bases, J lost 2 bases, and 10 bases stayed unmatched. Germline V gives CDR1 MGHRA, CDR2 YSYEKL. The CDR3 DNA reads TGCGCCAGCAGCCGGCTCCTCCGGGGGGGGACCTACGAGCAGTACTTC. It is translated as CASSRLLRGGTYEQYF.

This clonotype has just a few counts. The CDR3 here is CASSLQTDYEQYF. The DNA of the CDR3 is TGTGCCAGCAGCTTGCAGACGGACTACGAGCAGTACTTC. The chain carries TRBV7-2 and TRBJ2-7; D is ambiguous. Germline V lookup: CDR1 SGHTA, CDR2 FQGNSA. Trimming removed 3 bases at V and 3 bases at J, with 9 bases between. This CDR3 contains 13 residues. Full variable domain (remainder filled in from reference TRBV7-2 and TRBJ2-7): GAGVSQSPSNKVTEKGKDVELRCDPISGHTALYWYRQSLGQGLEFLIYFQGNSAPDKSGLPSDRFSAERTGGSVSTLTIQRTQQEDSAVYLCASSLQTDYEQYFGPGTRLTVT.

The chain combines TRBV5-1 with TRBJ2-1; D is undetermined. The length of the CDR3 is 13 residues. V lost 4 bases to trimming and J lost 10 bases, with 15 bases between them. Germline V CDR1 and CDR2: SGHRS, YFSETQ. CDR3 sequence (DNA): TGCGCCAGCAGCATCACGACCGGTGGGGAGCAGTTCTTC. This translates into CASSITTGGEQFF. The full variable domain, with the rest looked up from reference TRBV5-1 and TRBJ2-1, is KAGVTQTPRYLIKTRGQQVTLSCSPISGHRSVSWYQQTPGQGLQFLFEYFSETQRNKGNFPGRFSGRQFSNSRSEMNVSTLELGDSALYLCASSITTGGEQFFGPGTRLTVL.

This clonotype was counted only a few times. The genes are TRBV7-8 and TRBJ2-3; TRBD2 might be the D (6 bases). CDR1 is SGHVS and CDR2 is FQNEAQ in the germline V gene. V was trimmed by 3 bases and J by 0 bases, leaving 16 bases between them. The CDR3 runs to 17 residues. The CDR3 sequence is CASSLRDLLASTDTQYF. CDR3 DNA: TGTGCCAGCAGCTTGCGGGACCTACTAGCCAGCACAGATACGCAGTATTTT.

The V gene is TRBV28, the J gene TRBJ1-1; 7 nucleotides match TRBD1. V lost 6 bases, J lost 1 base, and 8 bases stayed unmatched. This CDR3 comprises 15 residues. The germline CDR1 and CDR2 sequences are MDHEN and SYDVKM. The chain's CDR3 is CASRYHRGGNTEAFF. The CDR3 coding sequence is TGTGCCAGCAGGTACCACAGGGGTGGGAACACTGAAGCTTTCTTT.

The chain combines TRBV6-5 with TRBJ1-1; D not certain. The CDR3 is made up of 13 amino acids. Trimming left V 7 bases short and J 4 bases short, with 13 bases between. From germline, CDR1 is MNHEY and CDR2 SVGAGI. CDR3 nucleotide sequence: TGTGCCAGCACCGTCCGATTAGGCACTGAAGCTTTCTTT. This codes for CASTVRLGTEAFF.

In this sample, this clonotype turned up a few times. V usage is TRBV7-3 and J usage is TRBJ2-3; D perhaps matches TRBD1 (5 bases). V was trimmed by 8 bases and J by 2 bases, leaving 11 bases between them. The germline V gene encodes CDR1 SGHTA and CDR2 FQGTGA. The CDR3 extends over 13 amino acids. The CDR3 sequence: CASSQDTTDTQYF. For the CDR3, the DNA is TGTGCCAGCTCACAGGATACCACAGATACGCAGTATTTT.

This clonotype has only a few counts. This chain uses TRBV20-1 with TRBJ1-1; D is uncertain. Germline CDR1 and CDR2: DFQATT and SNEGSKA (reference sequence). Trimming pared 3 bases from V and 1 base from J, leaving 12 bases between. This CDR3 comprises 14 residues. As DNA, the CDR3 is TGCAGTGCTAGGGAGCTGGGAGGGAACACTGAAGCTTTCTTT. It encodes CSARELGGNTEAFF.

This clonotype has only a few counts. V usage is TRBV5-1 and J usage is TRBJ2-6; D is unclear. Trimming pared 2 bases from V and 2 bases from J, leaving 8 bases between. CDR1 SGHRS and CDR2 YFSETQ come from the germline V gene. The CDR3 is 15 residues long. As DNA, the CDR3 is TGCGCCAGCAGCTTATCCAGAACTGGGGCCAACGTCCTGACTTTC. Its protein is CASSLSRTGANVLTF. The whole variable domain, remainder taken from reference TRBV5-1 and TRBJ2-6, is KAGVTQTPRYLIKTRGQQVTLSCSPISGHRSVSWYQQTPGQGLQFLFEYFSETQRNKGNFPGRFSGRQFSNSRSEMNVSTLELGDSALYLCASSLSRTGANVLTFGAGSRLTVL.

The rearrangement links TRBV25-1 to TRBJ2-5; either TRBD1 or TRBD2 may supply D (5 bases each). The CDR3 length is 17 residues. The germline V and J ends were trimmed by 6 bases and 2 bases, with 22 bases remaining between them. The germline gives CDR1 MGHDK, CDR2 SYGVNS. This chain's CDR3 is CASSLLSGIGRQETQYF. The CDR3, as DNA: TGTGCCAGCAGCCTCCTTTCAGGGATAGGGAGACAAGAGACCCAGTACTTC.

Remarks on this clonotype: A read error may explain this, as a much larger clone is one base away. The chain is built from TRBV15 and TRBJ2-5, with 12 bases identical to TRBD1. The length of the CDR3 is 15 residues. Per the germline V gene, CDR1 is LNHNV and CDR2 is YYDKDF (reference sequence). Unmatched junction bases numbered 5, after V lost 4 bases and J lost 5 bases. CDR3 coding DNA: TGTGCCACCAGCACACCCGGGACAGGGGGCGAGACCCAGTACTTC. Amino acids: CATSTPGTGGETQYF.

The rearrangement uses TRBV7-9 and TRBJ1-6, with 7 nucleotides matching TRBD1. The length of the CDR3 is 15 residues. CDR1 SEHNR and CDR2 FQNEAQ come from the germline V gene (reference sequence). With V trimmed by 5 bases and J by 7 bases, 8 bases remained unmatched. CDR3 region: CASSIQGVENSPLHF. CDR3 DNA: TGTGCCAGCAGCATCCAGGGGGTGGAGAATTCACCCCTCCACTTT.

V usage is TRBV20-1 and J usage is TRBJ2-5; D uncertain. V shed 2 bases and J shed 1 base, with 5 bases lying between them. The CDR3 covers 12 residues. Germline lookup yields CDR1 DFQATT and CDR2 SNEGSKA (reference sequence). The DNA of the CDR3 is TGCAGTGCTAGACAGATCCAAGAGACCCAGTACTTC. Amino acid sequence: CSARQIQETQYF.

This clonotype was seen a few times. This sequence joins TRBV30 and TRBJ1-5; perhaps TRBD1 as D (6 bases). In germline, CDR1 is GTSNPN, CDR2 SVGIG (reference sequence). Trimming stripped 2 bases from V and 4 bases from J, with 9 bases between. This CDR3 spans 13 amino acids. The CDR3 bases are TGTGCCTGGAGTATAAGGGGGAATCAGCCCCAGCATTTT. Translating it yields CAWSIRGNQPQHF.

Ten or more counts support this clonotype. This chain uses TRBV6-4 with TRBJ2-3, with 10 bases aligning to TRBD2. This CDR3 is built from 15 residues. The V gene's germline CDR1 is MRHNA and CDR2 SNTAGT. The junction had 1 base not matched to a gene; V was cut back by 0 bases and J by 4 bases. CDR3 amino acids: CASSDSSGGPDTQYF. The CDR3 bases are TGTGCCAGCAGTGACTCTAGCGGGGGGCCAGATACGCAGTATTTT.

The rearrangement uses TRBV3-1 and TRBJ1-1, with 8 nucleotides matching TRBD1. CDR3 size: 16 residues. The germline V gene encodes CDR1 LGHDT and CDR2 YNNKEL (reference sequence). Trimming at V came to 1 base and at J to 5 bases, leaving 9 bases not matched to a gene. The CDR3 reads CASSQVSQGAWTEAFF. In nucleotides, the CDR3 is TGTGCCAGCAGCCAAGTCAGTCAGGGGGCCTGGACTGAAGCTTTCTTT.

V and J are TRBV20-1 and TRBJ1-1; 7 bases align to TRBD1. CDR3 length: 13 residues. Per the germline V gene, CDR1 is DFQATT and CDR2 is SNEGSKA (reference sequence). The V segment lost 3 bases and the J segment 0 bases; nucleotides outside the gene matches: 1. The CDR3 nucleotides are TGCAGTGCTAGGGACAGGATGAACACTGAAGCTTTCTTT. This encodes CSARDRMNTEAFF.

The rearrangement links TRBV7-9 to TRBJ1-1; D gene ambiguous. The CDR3 is 14 amino acids. The germline V gene encodes CDR1 SEHNR and CDR2 FQNEAQ (reference sequence). With 6 bases removed from V and 3 bases from J, the gap between germline ends came to 14 bases. In DNA form, the CDR3 reads TGTGCCAGCAGAGGGCCCCGGAGGGACACTGAAGCTTTCTTT. Translation: CASRGPRRDTEAFF.

This clonotype was observed a handful of times. The rearrangement joins TRBV2 to TRBJ2-1, with TRBD2 matching 11 bases. The CDR3 length is 17 residues. Germline V lookup: CDR1 SNHLY, CDR2 FYNNEI. After removal of 7 bases from V and 0 bases from J, the junction contained 8 bases not matched to a gene. CDR3 sequence (DNA): TGTGCCAGCATTCCACTGACTAGCGGGGACTCCTACAATGAGCAGTTCTTC. This sequence encodes CASIPLTSGDSYNEQFF.

The chain couples TRBV11-1 to TRBJ2-1; perhaps TRBD2 as D (5 bases). Germline CDR1 and CDR2: SGHAT and FQDESV (reference sequence). The CDR3 covers 15 residues. Trimming cost V 7 bases and J 4 bases, with 17 bases left between them. CDR3 in DNA: TGTGCCAGCACCCCTCTGGCTAGCTCATACAATGAGCAGTTCTTC. Amino acids: CASTPLASSYNEQFF. The whole variable domain, remainder taken from reference TRBV11-1 and TRBJ2-1, is EAEVAQSPRYKITEKSQAVAFWCDPISGHATLYWYRQILGQGPELLVQFQDESVVDDSQLPKDRFSAERLKGVDSTLKIQPAELGDSAMYLCASTPLASSYNEQFFGPGTRLTVL.

This clonotype has a handful of counts. J is TRBJ1-3 and V is TRBV12-3 or TRBV12-4, with a tentative D call TRBD1 (5 bases). The germline V and J ends were trimmed by 3 bases and 0 bases, with 12 bases remaining between them. The CDR3 covers 16 residues. CDR3 nucleotides: TGTGCCAGCAGTTTTAGACAGCTCAACTCTGGAAACACCATATATTTT. Its translation: CASSFRQLNSGNTIYF.

This clonotype was seen only a few times. The CDR3: CASSSYRERNEQFF. The CDR3 DNA follows: TGTGCCAGCAGCTCATACAGGGAAAGGAATGAGCAGTTCTTC. The chain recombines TRBV5-6 with TRBJ2-1, with D tentatively TRBD1 (6 bases). The CDR3 contains 14 residues. V was pared by 3 bases and J by 7 bases, with 14 bases between. Per germline, CDR1 SGHDT and CDR2 YYEEEE.

The V and J genes are TRBV10-3 and TRBJ2-3; D may be TRBD1 (5 bases). Trimming cost V 5 bases and J 0 bases, with 9 bases left between them. From germline, CDR1 is ENHRY and CDR2 SYGVKD. CDR3 length: 14 amino acids. CDR3 protein: CAISQGTSTDTQYF. CDR3 sequence (DNA): TGTGCCATCAGTCAGGGAACTAGCACAGATACGCAGTATTTT.

This chain connects TRBV5-1 to TRBJ1-4; D gene ambiguous. Trimming removed 2 bases at V and 5 bases at J, with 10 bases between. Germline CDR1 and CDR2: SGHRS and YFSETQ. The CDR3 loop spans 14 amino acids. The CDR3 DNA is TGCGCCAGCAGCTTACGGGGAAACAATGAAAAACTGTTTTTT. Its protein is CASSLRGNNEKLFF. Supplemented by reference TRBV5-1 and TRBJ1-4, the full variable domain reads KAGVTQTPRYLIKTRGQQVTLSCSPISGHRSVSWYQQTPGQGLQFLFEYFSETQRNKGNFPGRFSGRQFSNSRSEMNVSTLELGDSALYLCASSLRGNNEKLFFGSGTQLSVL.